Listed here are 22 T cell receptor beta chains from one sample, sequenced in a study of PD-1 blockade in classical Hodgkin lymphoma (dated by TCRdb to about 2020). The library relied on the immunoSEQ multiplex PCR assay. TCRdb holds this immuneACCESS table with in-frame rearrangements only. Some clones are missing; in checked studies, unresolved V genes explain under half, and the rest has no known cause. Across this sample there are some 96,000 clones, with approximately 94% seen only once. 2% of the sample lies in the top ten. The sample's time point label is to be understood as: cycle 4 day 1 (C4D1), after more than five weeks of nivolumab. All trial patients had relapsed after autologous stem cell transplantation, with cohorts A, B and C differing in prior brentuximab vedotin exposure. Sequences were derived from peripheral blood mononuclear cells (PBMCs), sampled before the fourth cycle of nivolumab. These receptors all stem from a human donor with classical Hodgkin lymphoma.

The rearrangement joins TRBV7-3 to TRBJ1-1, with D hard to call. This CDR3 is built from 13 residues. Trimming removed 3 bases from V and 1 base from J, with 6 bases in between. In germline, CDR1 is SGHTA, CDR2 FQGTGA. The CDR3 protein is CASSFKGNTEAFF. The CDR3 coding sequence is TGTGCCAGCAGCTTCAAGGGGAACACTGAAGCTTTCTTT.

The chain has TRBV2 and TRBJ1-1; no firm D call. CDR3 length: 13 residues. CDR1 and CDR2 from the germline V gene are SNHLY and FYNNEI. V shed 6 bases and J shed 4 bases, with 12 bases lying between them. The chain's CDR3 is CASRLGHTTEAFF. The CDR3 DNA reads as TGTGCCAGCAGGCTGGGCCATACCACTGAAGCTTTCTTT.

This chain uses TRBV2 with TRBJ2-1; D ambiguous. CDR3 length equals 13 residues. The V end was cut by 7 bases, the J end by 9 bases, with 16 bases between. Germline V gene lookup returns CDR1 SNHLY and CDR2 FYNNEI. The CDR3 DNA sequence: TGTGCCAGCATTCCCCTAGGATCGGCTGAGCAGTTCTTC. Amino acid sequence: CASIPLGSAEQFF.

This clone was detected once. The genes are TRBV27 and TRBJ2-5, with a tentative D call TRBD1 (5 bases). The CDR3 is 16 amino acids. With 2 bases removed from V and 0 bases from J, the gap between germline ends came to 13 bases. Germline V gene lookup returns CDR1 MNHEY and CDR2 SMNVEV (reference sequence). The CDR3 protein is CASSLHRLSYQETQYF. The CDR3 DNA sequence: TGTGCCAGCAGTTTACACAGGCTCTCGTACCAAGAGACCCAGTACTTC.

This chain links TRBV9 with TRBJ1-2, with 11 bases that match TRBD1. CDR3 size: 18 residues. V was clipped by 1 base and J by 6 bases; unmatched bases: 14. From germline, CDR1 is SGDLS and CDR2 YYNGEE. The CDR3 region has the DNA TGTGCCAGCAGCGTACCTTACAACCGGACAGGGGGCATCGATGGCTACACCTTC. It codes for CASSVPYNRTGGIDGYTF.

V usage is TRBV6-1 and J usage is TRBJ1-4; possibly TRBD1 for D (5 bases). This CDR3 is built from 15 residues. V was pared by 1 base and J by 7 bases, with 13 bases between. Germline V gene sequence: CDR1 MNHNS, CDR2 SASEGT. CDR3 amino acids: CASSEGQGGREKLFF. In nucleotides, the CDR3 is TGTGCCAGCAGTGAAGGGCAGGGAGGACGTGAAAAACTGTTTTTT.

V is TRBV28 and J is TRBJ2-2; a possible D gene is TRBD1 (6 bases). The CDR3 runs to 15 residues. Trimming cost V 1 base and J 3 bases, with 9 bases left between them. Germline loops: CDR1 MDHEN, CDR2 SYDVKM. The DNA for the CDR3 is TGTGCCAGCAGTTTATTGACAGGTTACACCGGGGAGCTGTTTTTT. Protein sequence: CASSLLTGYTGELFF.

The chain uses TRBV5-4 and TRBJ2-1; 9 bases line up with TRBD1. Germline assignment: CDR1 SGHNT and CDR2 YYREEE (reference sequence). The length of the CDR3 is 15 residues. The ends lost 4 bases at V and 3 bases at J; junction bases unmatched: 5. CDR3 loop: CASSRDRELYNEQFF. The DNA for the CDR3 is TGTGCCAGCAGCCGGGACAGGGAACTCTACAATGAGCAGTTCTTC.

The chain has TRBV28 and TRBJ1-4; TRBD1 matches at 9 bases. V dropped 3 bases and J dropped 8; count of bases not matched to a gene: 10. CDR3 size: 16 residues. CDR1 is MDHEN, CDR2 SYDVKM, per germline. Written as DNA, the CDR3 is TGTGCCAGCAGTTTGAGTCGGGGACAGGGAGAAGAAAAACTGTTTTTT. It specifies CASSLSRGQGEEKLFF.

The chain combines TRBV28 with TRBJ1-1, with a weak D call TRBD1 (5 bases). The germline gives CDR1 MDHEN, CDR2 SYDVKM. The CDR3 is 15 amino acids. V gave up 5 bases and J gave up 4 bases, with 17 bases separating them. The CDR3 coding sequence is TGTGCCAGCAGTCCCCAAGGGGAGGGGAGCACTGAAGCTTTCTTT. It encodes CASSPQGEGSTEAFF.

The chain uses TRBV6-5 and TRBJ2-2, with D maybe TRBD1 (6 bases). The germline V gene encodes CDR1 MNHEY and CDR2 SVGAGI. CDR3 size: 16 residues. V dropped 0 bases and J dropped 7 bases, with 15 bases sitting between them. The CDR3 protein is CASSYSASGAHGELFF. In DNA form, the CDR3 reads TGTGCCAGCAGTTACTCGGCGTCAGGGGCGCACGGGGAGCTGTTTTTT.

J is TRBJ2-2 and V is TRBV14; 9 nucleotides match TRBD1. The CDR3 covers 16 residues. V shed 3 bases and J 5 bases; nucleotides not matched to a gene: 7. Germline V CDR1 and CDR2: SGHDN, FVKESK. The CDR3 loop reads CASSHNRGLGTGELFF. DNA of the CDR3: TGTGCCAGCAGCCATAACAGGGGGCTTGGAACCGGGGAGCTGTTTTTT.

The chain has TRBV12-2 and TRBJ2-7; TRBD2 was called by the table and not checked on the DNA. TRBV12-2 is described as a pseudogene. This CDR3 is built from 15 residues. As DNA, the CDR3 is TGTGCAAGTCGCGGGGGGACTAGCGGAACGTACGAGCAGTACTTC. Translated, it gives CASRGGTSGTYEQYF.

This clone was seen only once. The V and J genes are TRBV28 and TRBJ1-1; TRBD1 is a possible D gene (5 bases). Germline CDR1 is MDHEN and CDR2 is SYDVKM. This CDR3 is 16 amino acids long. The V end lost 5 bases, the J end lost 0 bases, and 16 bases lay between the germline ends. The CDR3 is CASSPLRGTVNTEAFF. The DNA of the CDR3 is TGTGCCAGCAGTCCCCTCCGGGGCACAGTGAACACTGAAGCTTTCTTT.

Details on this clone: One end of the junction does not line up with germline, which may come from a read error. The rearrangement uses TRBV5-8 and TRBJ1-2; TRBD1 is a possible D gene (5 bases). This CDR3 region has 10 residues. CDR1 SGHTS and CDR2 YDEGEE come from the germline V gene. CDR3 coding DNA: TGTGCCAGCAGCCCCACGGGGCACCTCTTC. This codes for CASSPTGHLF.

V and J are TRBV5-1 and TRBJ1-1, with a tentative D call TRBD1 (6 bases). This CDR3 is built from 13 residues. Germline lookup yields CDR1 SGHRS and CDR2 YFSETQ. V lost 3 bases, J lost 5 bases, and 11 bases lay in between. The CDR3 bases are TGCGCCAGCAGCTCCACAGGGAGGACTGAAGCTTTCTTT. Amino acids: CASSSTGRTEAFF.

The sample holds one count of this clone. The chain carries TRBV19 and TRBJ1-3, with TRBD1 matching 8 bases. Germline loops: CDR1 LNHDA, CDR2 SQIVND (reference sequence). The CDR3 is 19 residues long. After removal of 2 bases from V and 0 bases from J, the junction contained 12 bases not matched to a gene. The CDR3, as DNA: TGTGCCAGTAGTATAATCTTCCCGAGACAGGGGTTCTCTGGAAACACCATATATTTT. Protein product: CASSIIFPRQGFSGNTIYF.

This chain connects TRBV27 to TRBJ2-3; D call uncertain. V was cut by 4 bases and J by 4 bases, with 21 bases left in between. The CDR3 runs 17 residues. Germline assignment: CDR1 MNHEY and CDR2 SMNVEV (reference sequence). The CDR3 sequence is CASSYGPTRERPDTQYF. The CDR3 DNA follows: TGTGCCAGCAGTTACGGGCCTACGCGAGAAAGGCCAGATACGCAGTATTTT.

The J gene is TRBJ1-2, the V gene TRBV28; 10 positions agree with TRBD1. Germline V gives CDR1 MDHEN, CDR2 SYDVKM. CDR3 length equals 14 residues. V was pared by 5 bases and J by 7 bases, with 7 bases of the junction left unmatched. The CDR3 DNA reads as TGTGCCAGCAGTCGCGACAGGGGGCTTCTTGGCTACACCTTC. As protein: CASSRDRGLLGYTF.

The chain carries TRBV18 and TRBJ2-1, with TRBD1 matching 11 bases. V dropped 3 bases and J dropped 9; count of bases not matched to a gene: 7. There are 15 residues in the CDR3. From germline, CDR1 is KGHSH and CDR2 LQKENI. This CDR3 is CASSPRDRGKVEQFF. CDR3 nucleotides: TGTGCCAGCTCACCTCGGGACAGGGGGAAGGTTGAGCAGTTCTTC. The whole variable domain, remainder taken from reference TRBV18 and TRBJ2-1, is NAGVMQNPRHLVRRRGQEARLRCSPMKGHSHVYWYRQLPEEGLKFMVYLQKENIIDESGMPKERFSAEFPKEGPSILRIQQVVRGDSAAYFCASSPRDRGKVEQFFGPGTRLTVL.

This sequence joins TRBV2 and TRBJ2-7, with D perhaps matching TRBD1 (5 bases). This CDR3 region has 14 residues. Trimming cost V 2 bases and J 4 bases, with 12 bases left between them. Germline V lookup: CDR1 SNHLY, CDR2 FYNNEI. CDR3 loop: CASSESRGWYEQYF. The CDR3 nucleotides are TGTGCCAGCAGTGAAAGTAGGGGCTGGTACGAGCAGTACTTC.

V gene TRBV5-1 combines with J gene TRBJ2-5; D could derive from TRBD1 or TRBD2 (5 bases each). V dropped 5 bases and J dropped 2 bases, with 16 bases sitting between them. CDR1 is SGHRS and CDR2 is YFSETQ in the germline V gene. There are 15 residues in the CDR3. CDR3 sequence reads: CASRGRQDWQETQYF. The CDR3 region has the DNA TGCGCCAGCAGGGGACGGCAGGACTGGCAAGAGACCCAGTACTTC.